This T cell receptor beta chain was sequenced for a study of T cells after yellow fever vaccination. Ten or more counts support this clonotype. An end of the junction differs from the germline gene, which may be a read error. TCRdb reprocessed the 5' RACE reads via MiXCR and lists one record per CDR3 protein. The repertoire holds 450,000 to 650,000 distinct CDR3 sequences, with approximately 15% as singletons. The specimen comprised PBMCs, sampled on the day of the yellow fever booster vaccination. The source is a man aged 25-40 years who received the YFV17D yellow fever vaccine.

The CDR3 bases are TGTGCCAGCTCATCACAGGGTGGTCAAGAGACCCAGTACTTC. It codes for CASSSQGGQETQYF. The chain couples TRBV5-1 to TRBJ2-5; D may be TRBD1 (6 bases). The germline CDR1 and CDR2 sequences are SGHRS and YFSETQ. The CDR3 is 14 residues long.